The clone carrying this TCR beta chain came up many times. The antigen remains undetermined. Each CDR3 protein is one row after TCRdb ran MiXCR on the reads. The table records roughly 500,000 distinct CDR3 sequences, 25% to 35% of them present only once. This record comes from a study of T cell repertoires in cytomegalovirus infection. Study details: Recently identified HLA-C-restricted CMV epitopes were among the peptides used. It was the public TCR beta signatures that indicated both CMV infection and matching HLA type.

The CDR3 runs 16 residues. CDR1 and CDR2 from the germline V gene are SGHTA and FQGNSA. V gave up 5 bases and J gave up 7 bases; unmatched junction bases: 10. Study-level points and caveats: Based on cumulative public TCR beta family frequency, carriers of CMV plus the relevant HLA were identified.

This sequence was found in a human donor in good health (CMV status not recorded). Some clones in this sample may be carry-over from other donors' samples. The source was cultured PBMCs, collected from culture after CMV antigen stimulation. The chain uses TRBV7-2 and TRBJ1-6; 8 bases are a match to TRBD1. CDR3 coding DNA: TGTGCCAGCAGCCCCACCCCGGACAGGGTGAATTCACCCCTCCACTTT. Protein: CASSPTPDRVNSPLHF.